This TCR beta chain is drawn from a study of blood T cell repertoires in COVID-19. Study-level background: Acute and convalescent COVID-19 samples came from the United States, Italy and Spain. Nucleic acid was either cDNA or gDNA, and it came from T cells, B-cell-depleted T cells, or PBMCs.

The authors' processing: From reference gene primer amplification, estimates of nucleated cell counts were derived. Repertoires were generated with immunoSEQ multiplex PCR, while TCRdb's copy carries only in-frame clones and drops some. V and J calls and clone size are as listed in that table; D and trimming were resolved from the DNA. The data show about 160,000 clones, 75% to 90% seen once. This CDR3 comprises 14 residues. Trimming took 4 bases from V and 0 from J, leaving 6 bases between them. Germline assignment: CDR1 MNHEY and CDR2 SVGAGI. The origin of this receptor is a man aged 65 to 79 with acute or convalescent COVID-19. V gene TRBV6-5 combines with J gene TRBJ1-4; no clear D gene. The sample comprised peripheral blood. CDR3 sequence: CASSLQATNEKLFF. In DNA, the CDR3 is TGTGCCAGCAGTTTACAAGCAACTAATGAAAAACTGTTTTTT.